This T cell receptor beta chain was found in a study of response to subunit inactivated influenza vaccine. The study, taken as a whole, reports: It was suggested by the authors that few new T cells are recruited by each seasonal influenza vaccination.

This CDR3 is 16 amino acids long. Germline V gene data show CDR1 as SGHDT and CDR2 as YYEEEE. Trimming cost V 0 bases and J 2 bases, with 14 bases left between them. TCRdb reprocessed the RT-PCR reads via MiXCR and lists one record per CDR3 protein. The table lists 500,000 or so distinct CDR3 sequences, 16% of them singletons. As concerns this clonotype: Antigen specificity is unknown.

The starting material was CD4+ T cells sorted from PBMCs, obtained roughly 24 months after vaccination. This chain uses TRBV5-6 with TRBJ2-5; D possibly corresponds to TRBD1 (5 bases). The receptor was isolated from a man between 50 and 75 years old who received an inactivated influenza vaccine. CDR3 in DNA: TGTGCCAGCAGCTTGGTCTCCGACAGATATCAAGAGACCCAGTACTTC. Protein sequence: CASSLVSDRYQETQYF.